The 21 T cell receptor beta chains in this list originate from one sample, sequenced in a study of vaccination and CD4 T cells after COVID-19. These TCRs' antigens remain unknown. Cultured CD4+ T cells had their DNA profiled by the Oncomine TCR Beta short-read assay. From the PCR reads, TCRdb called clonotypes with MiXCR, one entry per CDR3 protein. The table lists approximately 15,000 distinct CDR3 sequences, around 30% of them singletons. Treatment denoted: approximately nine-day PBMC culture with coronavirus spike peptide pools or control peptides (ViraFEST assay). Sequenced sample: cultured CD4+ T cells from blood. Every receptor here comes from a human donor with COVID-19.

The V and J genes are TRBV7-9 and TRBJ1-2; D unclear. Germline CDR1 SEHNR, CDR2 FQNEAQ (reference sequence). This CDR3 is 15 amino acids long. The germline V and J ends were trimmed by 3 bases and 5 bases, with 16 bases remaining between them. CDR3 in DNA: TGTGCCAGCAGCTTTCTGTCACAGCTGGTATATGGCTACACCTTC. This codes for CASSFLSQLVYGYTF. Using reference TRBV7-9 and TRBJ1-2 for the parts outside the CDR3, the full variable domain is DTGVSQNPRHKITKRGQNVTFRCDPISEHNRLYWYRQTLGQGPEFLTYFQNEAQLEKSRLLSDRFSAERPKGSFSTLEIQRTEQGDSAMYLCASSFLSQLVYGYTFGSGTRLTVV.

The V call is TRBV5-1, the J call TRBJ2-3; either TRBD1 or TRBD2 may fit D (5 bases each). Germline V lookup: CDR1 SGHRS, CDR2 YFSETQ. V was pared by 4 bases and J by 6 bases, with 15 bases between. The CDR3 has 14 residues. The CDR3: CASSQGTSGDTQYF. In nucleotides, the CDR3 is TGCGCCAGCAGCCAAGGGACGTCTGGGGATACGCAGTATTTT.

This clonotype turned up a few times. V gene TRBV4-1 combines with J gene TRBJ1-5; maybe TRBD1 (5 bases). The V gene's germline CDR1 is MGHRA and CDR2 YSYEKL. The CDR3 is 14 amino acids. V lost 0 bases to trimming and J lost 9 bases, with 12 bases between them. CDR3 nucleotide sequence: TGCGCCAGCAGCCAAGATCACGGGGGTGGGCCCCAGCATTTT. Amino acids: CASSQDHGGGPQHF.

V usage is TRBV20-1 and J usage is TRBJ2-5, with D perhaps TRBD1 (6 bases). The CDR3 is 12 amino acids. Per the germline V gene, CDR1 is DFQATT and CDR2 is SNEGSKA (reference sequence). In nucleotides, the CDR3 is TGCAGCCCCGGACAGAGCCAAGAGACCCAGTACTTC. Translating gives CSPGQSQETQYF.

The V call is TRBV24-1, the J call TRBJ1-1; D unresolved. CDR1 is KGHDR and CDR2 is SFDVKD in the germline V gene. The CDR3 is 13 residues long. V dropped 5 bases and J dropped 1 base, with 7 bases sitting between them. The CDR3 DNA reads TGTGCCACCAGTGCCACACCGAACACTGAAGCTTTCTTT. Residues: CATSATPNTEAFF.

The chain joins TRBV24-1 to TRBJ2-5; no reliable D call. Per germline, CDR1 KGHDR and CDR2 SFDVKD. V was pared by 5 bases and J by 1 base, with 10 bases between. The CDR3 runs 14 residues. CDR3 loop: CATSGGFPQETQYF. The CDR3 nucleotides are TGTGCCACCAGTGGGGGATTTCCCCAAGAGACCCAGTACTTC.

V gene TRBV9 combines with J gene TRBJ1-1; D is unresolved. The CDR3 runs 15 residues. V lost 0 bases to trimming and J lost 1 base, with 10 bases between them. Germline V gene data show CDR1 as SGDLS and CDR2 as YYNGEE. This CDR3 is CASSVDDRKNTEAFF. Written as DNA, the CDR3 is TGTGCCAGCAGCGTAGACGATAGGAAGAACACTGAAGCTTTCTTT.

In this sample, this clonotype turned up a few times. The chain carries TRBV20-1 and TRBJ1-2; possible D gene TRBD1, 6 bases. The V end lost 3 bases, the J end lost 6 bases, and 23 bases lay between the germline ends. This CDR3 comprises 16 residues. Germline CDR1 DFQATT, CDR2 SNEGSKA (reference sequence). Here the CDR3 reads CSASDFGGRSADGYTF. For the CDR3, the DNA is TGCAGTGCTAGCGATTTCGGGGGGCGATCAGCGGATGGCTACACCTTC.

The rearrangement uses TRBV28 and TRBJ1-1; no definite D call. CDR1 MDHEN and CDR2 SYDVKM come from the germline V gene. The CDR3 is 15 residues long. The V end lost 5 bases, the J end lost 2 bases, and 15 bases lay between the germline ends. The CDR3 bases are TGTGCCAGCAGTCTCCCCCAGGCGTTAAACACTGAAGCTTTCTTT. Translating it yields CASSLPQALNTEAFF.

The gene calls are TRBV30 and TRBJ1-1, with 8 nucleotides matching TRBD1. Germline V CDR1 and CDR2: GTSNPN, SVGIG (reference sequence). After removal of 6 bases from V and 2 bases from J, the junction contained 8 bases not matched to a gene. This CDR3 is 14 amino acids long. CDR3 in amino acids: CACSKTGANTEAFF. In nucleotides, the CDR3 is TGTGCCTGCAGCAAGACAGGGGCAAACACTGAAGCTTTCTTT.

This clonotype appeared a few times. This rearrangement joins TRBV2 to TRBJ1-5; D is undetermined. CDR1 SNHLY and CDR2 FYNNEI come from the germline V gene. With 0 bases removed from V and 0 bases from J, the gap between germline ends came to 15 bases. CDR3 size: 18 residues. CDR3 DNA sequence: TGTGCCAGCAGTGAAGCGCTAGGCAGTTTCTATAGCAATCAGCCCCAGCATTTT. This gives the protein CASSEALGSFYSNQPQHF.

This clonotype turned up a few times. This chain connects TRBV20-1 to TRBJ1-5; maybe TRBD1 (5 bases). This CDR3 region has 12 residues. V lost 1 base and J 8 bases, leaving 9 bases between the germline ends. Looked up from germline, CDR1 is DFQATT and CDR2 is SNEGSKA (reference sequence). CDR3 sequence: CSARAGKEPQHF. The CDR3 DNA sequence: TGCAGTGCTAGAGCAGGGAAGGAGCCCCAGCATTTT.

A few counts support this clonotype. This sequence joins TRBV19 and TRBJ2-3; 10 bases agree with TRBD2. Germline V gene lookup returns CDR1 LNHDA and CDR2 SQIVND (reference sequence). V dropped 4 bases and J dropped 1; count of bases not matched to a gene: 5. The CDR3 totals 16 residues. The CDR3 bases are TGTGCCAGTAGTACCTGGACTAGCGGAGGCACAGATACGCAGTATTTT. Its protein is CASSTWTSGGTDTQYF.

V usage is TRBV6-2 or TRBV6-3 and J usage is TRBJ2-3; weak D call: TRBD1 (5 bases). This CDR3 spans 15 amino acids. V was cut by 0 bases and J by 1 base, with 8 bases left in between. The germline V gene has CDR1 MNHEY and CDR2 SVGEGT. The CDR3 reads CASSYSKQGTDTQYF. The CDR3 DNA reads TGTGCCAGCAGTTACTCTAAACAGGGCACAGATACGCAGTATTTT.

In nucleotides, the CDR3 is TGCGCCAGCAGTTTATTCCAGGGGAGCCAGTACTTC. This translates into CASSLFQGSQYF. The chain couples TRBV10-2 to TRBJ2-5; tentative D call: TRBD1 (6 bases). CDR3 length: 12 residues. V lost 5 bases and J lost 10, with 14 bases in between. Looked up from germline, CDR1 is WSHSY and CDR2 is SAAADI.

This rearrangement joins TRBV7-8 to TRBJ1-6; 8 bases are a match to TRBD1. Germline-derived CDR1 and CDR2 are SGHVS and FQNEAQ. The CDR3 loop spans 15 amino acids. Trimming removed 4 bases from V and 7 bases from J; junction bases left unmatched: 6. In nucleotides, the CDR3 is TGTGCCAGCAGCTCTCTGGGGACAGGAAATTCACCCCTCCACTTT. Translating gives CASSSLGTGNSPLHF.

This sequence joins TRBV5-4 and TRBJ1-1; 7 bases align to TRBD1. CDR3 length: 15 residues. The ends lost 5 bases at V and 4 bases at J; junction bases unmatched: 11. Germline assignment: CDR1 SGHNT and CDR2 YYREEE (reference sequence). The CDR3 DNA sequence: TGTGCCAGCAGACCTGCAGGGGGTTCGGGCACTGAAGCTTTCTTT. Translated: CASRPAGGSGTEAFF.

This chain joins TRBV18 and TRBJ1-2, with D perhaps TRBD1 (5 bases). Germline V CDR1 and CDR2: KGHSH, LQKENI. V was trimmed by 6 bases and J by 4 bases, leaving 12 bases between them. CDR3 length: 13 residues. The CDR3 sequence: CASSKTESYGYTF. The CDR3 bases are TGTGCCAGCTCCAAGACAGAAAGCTATGGCTACACCTTC.

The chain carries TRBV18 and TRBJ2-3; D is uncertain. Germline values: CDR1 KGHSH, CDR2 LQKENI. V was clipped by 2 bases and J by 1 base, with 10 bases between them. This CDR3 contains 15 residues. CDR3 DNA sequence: TGTGCCAGCTCACCATGGAGTCAAGGCACAGATACGCAGTATTTT. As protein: CASSPWSQGTDTQYF.

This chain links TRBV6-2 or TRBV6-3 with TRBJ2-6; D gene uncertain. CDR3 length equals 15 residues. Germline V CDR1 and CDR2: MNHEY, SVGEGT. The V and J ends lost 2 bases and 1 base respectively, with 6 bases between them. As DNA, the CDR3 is TGTGCCAGCAGTTACCGGAGTTCTGGGGCCAACGTCCTGACTTTC. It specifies CASSYRSSGANVLTF.

The CDR3 loop is CASSSTGGAGTQYF. The CDR3 nucleotides are TGCGCCAGCAGCTCAACCGGGGGGGCGGGGACCCAGTACTTC. V usage is TRBV5-1 and J usage is TRBJ2-1; TRBD2 matches 8 bases. The J call may be in error: the DNA end matches TRBJ2-5 better. Germline CDR1 SGHRS, CDR2 YFSETQ. The CDR3 extends over 14 amino acids.